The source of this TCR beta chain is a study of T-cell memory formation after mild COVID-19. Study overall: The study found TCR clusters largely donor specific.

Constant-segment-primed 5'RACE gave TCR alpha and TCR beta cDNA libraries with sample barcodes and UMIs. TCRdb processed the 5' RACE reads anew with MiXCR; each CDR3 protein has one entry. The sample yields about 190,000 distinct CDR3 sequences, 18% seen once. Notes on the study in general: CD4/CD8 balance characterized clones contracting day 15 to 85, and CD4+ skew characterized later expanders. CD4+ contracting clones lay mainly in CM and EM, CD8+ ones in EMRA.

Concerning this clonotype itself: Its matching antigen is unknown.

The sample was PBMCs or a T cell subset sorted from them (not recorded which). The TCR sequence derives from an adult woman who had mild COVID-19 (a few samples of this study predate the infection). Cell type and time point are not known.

The CDR3 is CSVESPPMNTEAFF. CDR3 bases: TGCAGCGTTGAATCGCCACCTATGAACACTGAAGCTTTCTTT. The chain links TRBV29-1 to TRBJ1-1; D is uncertain. V lost 2 bases to trimming and J lost 0 bases, with 10 bases between them. The germline CDR1 and CDR2 sequences are SQVTM and ANQGSEA. The CDR3 totals 14 residues. The full variable domain, rest sourced from reference TRBV29-1 and TRBJ1-1, is SAVISQKPSRDICQRGTSLTIQCQVDSQVTMMFWYRQQPGQSLTLIATANQGSEATYESGFVIDKFPISRPNLTFSTLTVSNMSPEDSSIYLCSVESPPMNTEAFFGQGTRLTVV.